The TCR beta chain under discussion was sequenced for a study of cytomegalovirus exposure and HLA in healthy donors. V dropped 0 bases and J dropped 6 bases, with 10 bases sitting between them. CDR1 and CDR2 from the germline V gene are SGHKS and YYEKEE (reference sequence). The CDR3 covers 14 residues. The PCR employed 60 Vbeta primers together with 13 Jbeta primers. The assay was immunoSEQ multiplex PCR, and TCRdb's table has in-frame clones only and misses some. The sample lists 60,000 to 80,000 clones, 65% to 80% occurring once. There were likely unrecorded immune exposures, though donors were nominally healthy when sampled.

This TCR came from a woman in her thirties in good health and CMV-seronegative. The sample comprised PBMCs. The chain has TRBV5-5 and TRBJ1-3, with a weak D call TRBD1 (5 bases). This CDR3 reads CASSLAAGENTIYF. Here the CDR3 DNA reads TGTGCCAGCAGCTTGGCCGCGGGGGAAAACACCATATATTTT.